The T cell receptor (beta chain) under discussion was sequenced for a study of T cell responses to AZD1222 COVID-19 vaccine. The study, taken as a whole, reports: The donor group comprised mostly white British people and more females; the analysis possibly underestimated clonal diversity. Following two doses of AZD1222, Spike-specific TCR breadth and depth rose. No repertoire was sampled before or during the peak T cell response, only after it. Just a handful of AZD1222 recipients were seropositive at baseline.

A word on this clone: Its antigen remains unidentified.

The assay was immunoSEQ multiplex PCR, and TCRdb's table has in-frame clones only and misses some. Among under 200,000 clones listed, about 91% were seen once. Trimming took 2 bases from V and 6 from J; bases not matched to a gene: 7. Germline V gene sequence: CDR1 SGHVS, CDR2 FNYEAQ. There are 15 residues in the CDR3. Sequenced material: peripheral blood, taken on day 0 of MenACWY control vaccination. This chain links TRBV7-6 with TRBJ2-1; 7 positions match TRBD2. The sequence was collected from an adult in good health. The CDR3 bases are TGTGCCAGCAGCTTAAAGGGGACTACCATCAATGAGCAGTTCTTC. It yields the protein CASSLKGTTINEQFF.